This T cell receptor (beta chain) was obtained from a study of blood T cells in healthy people across ages. This CDR3 is built from 14 residues. V was trimmed by 0 bases and J by 6 bases, leaving 13 bases between them. Primed by a sample-barcoded 5' primer and a J-beta primer mix, a second PCR proceeded for 7 to 11 cycles. TCRdb ran MiXCR on the 5' RACE reads and lists one entry per CDR3 protein. The sample lists 710,000 or so distinct CDR3 sequences, approximately 21% seen once, with about 22% in the top ten. Notes on the study in general: The study could not conclusively compare naive and antigen-experienced cells, given its unsorted PBMCs.

Of note for this clonotype: The target antigen is unknown.

The specimen sequenced was blood. The genes are TRBV5-3 and TRBJ2-7; D gene uncertain. TRBV5-3 is designated an ORF whose function remains uncertain. The sequence came from a man aged 65-85 years in good health. In DNA form, the CDR3 reads TGTGCCAGAAGCTTGGCTGTCCTAGGACGCGAGCAGTACTTC. Translation: CARSLAVLGREQYF.